The following is a T cell receptor beta chain sequence with its context. Under the authors' procedure: Nucleated cell counts were estimated from reference gene primer amplification. Clones were read by immunoSEQ multiplex PCR, and TCRdb kept only the in-frame ones, dropping some. V, J and clone size were drawn from that table, and D and trimming were deduced from the DNA. The sample includes under 350,000 clones, about 82% of them seen just once. This sample is drawn from a study of blood T cell repertoires in COVID-19. On the study more broadly: Both acute and convalescent COVID-19 samples were obtained from the United States, Italy and Spain. Nucleic acid was either cDNA or gDNA, and it came from T cells, B-cell-depleted T cells, or PBMCs.

This CDR3 region has 14 residues. Germline V gene sequence: CDR1 GTSNPN, CDR2 SVGIG (reference sequence). V was cut by 1 base and J by 3 bases, with 9 bases left in between. The sample was peripheral blood. The chain employs TRBV30 and TRBJ1-4; a possible D gene is TRBD1 (6 bases). The receptor's source is a human donor in a cohort sampled during active COVID-19. The CDR3 spells CAWSAGVPNEKLFF. CDR3 sequence (DNA): TGTGCCTGGAGTGCAGGGGTTCCTAATGAAAAACTGTTTTTT.